This T cell receptor beta chain was recovered during a study of T-cell memory formation after mild COVID-19. In the study overall: For the most part, TCR clusters were specific to one donor.

As for this clonotype: What it binds is unknown.

Germline values: CDR1 SGHRS, CDR2 YFSETQ. This CDR3 contains 14 residues. Between the trimmed V and J ends, which lost 4 bases and 2 bases, there was a span of 11 bases. Whole-study findings and limits: Clones that contracted from day 15 to 85 had balanced CD4/CD8; later expanders were CD4+ biased. CD8+ contracting clones occupied EMRA, while CD4+ ones occupied mainly CM and EM.

TCRdb analysed the 5' RACE reads with MiXCR anew, one entry per CDR3 protein. Of 250,000 to 350,000 distinct CDR3 sequences listed, 15% are singletons. V and J are TRBV5-1 and TRBJ2-3; D remains ambiguous. The sequence was obtained from a man aged 18 to 30 who had mild COVID-19 (a few samples of this study predate the infection). Cell type and time point are not known. The source material was PBMCs or a T cell subset sorted from them (not recorded which). CDR3 bases: TGCGCCAGCAGCCCGGACGGCAACACAGATACGCAGTATTTT. It translates to CASSPDGNTDTQYF.